One and the same sample provided the 22 T cell receptor beta chains below, sequenced in a study of cytomegalovirus exposure and HLA in healthy donors. Sequenced by immunoSEQ multiplex PCR; TCRdb stores in-frame clones only, minus some. The table has more than 110,000 clones, roughly nine tenths seen once. Material for sequencing was PBMCs. All receptors derive from a man between 18 and 35 years old in good health and CMV-seronegative.

The rearrangement uses TRBV7-8 and TRBJ2-7; TRBD1 matches at 9 bases. V gave up 1 base and J gave up 2 bases; unmatched junction bases: 9. The CDR3 consists of 17 residues. The germline CDR1 and CDR2 sequences are SGHVS and FQNEAQ. Here the CDR3 DNA reads TGTGCCAGCAGCTTAGGCCCCGGACAGGGGAATACCTACGAGCAGTACTTC. It yields the protein CASSLGPGQGNTYEQYF.

This clone was seen a single time. This chain links TRBV18 with TRBJ2-1; TRBD2 is a possible D gene (6 bases). The CDR3 covers 16 residues. V gave up 3 bases and J gave up 0 bases, with 12 bases separating them. The germline V gene encodes CDR1 KGHSH and CDR2 LQKENI. Here the CDR3 reads CASSPMEGSSYNEQFF. CDR3 coding DNA: TGTGCCAGCTCACCGATGGAGGGGAGCTCCTACAATGAGCAGTTCTTC.

The chain couples TRBV7-6 to TRBJ2-1; 8 bases fit TRBD1. This CDR3 has 17 residues. V trimming: 6 bases; J trimming: 7 bases; junction bases outside the gene matches: 17. CDR1 is SGHVS and CDR2 is FNYEAQ in the germline V gene. In DNA form, the CDR3 reads TGTGCCAGCAGGGACAGGGCGGGTGGATTGGTATCGAATGAGCAGTTCTTC. Translated: CASRDRAGGLVSNEQFF.

This chain connects TRBV5-1 to TRBJ1-1, with TRBD1 matching over 7 bases. CDR1 and CDR2 from the germline V gene are SGHRS and YFSETQ. The junction had 3 bases not matched to a gene; V was cut back by 3 bases and J by 7 bases. The CDR3 covers 12 residues. The CDR3 DNA reads TGCGCCAGCAGCTCAAACAGGGGTGAAGCTTTCTTT. This sequence encodes CASSSNRGEAFF.

The chain links TRBV7-9 to TRBJ2-1; 8 bases match TRBD1. The CDR3 length is 18 residues. Germline CDR1 SEHNR, CDR2 FQNEAQ (reference sequence). The ends lost 2 bases at V and 6 bases at J; junction bases unmatched: 15. The CDR3 loop is CASSLTRGLIVTINEQFF. The CDR3, as DNA: TGTGCCAGCAGCTTAACCAGGGGGCTTATAGTAACTATCAATGAGCAGTTCTTC. Drawing the rest from reference TRBV7-9 and TRBJ2-1, the complete variable domain is DTGVSQNPRHKITKRGQNVTFRCDPISEHNRLYWYRQTLGQGPEFLTYFQNEAQLEKSRLLSDRFSAERPKGSFSTLEIQRTEQGDSAMYLCASSLTRGLIVTINEQFFGPGTRLTVL.

The chain joins TRBV9 to TRBJ1-6, with D uncertain. CDR3 length equals 13 residues. Germline values: CDR1 SGDLS, CDR2 YYNGEE. Trimming pared 0 bases from V and 9 bases from J, leaving 7 bases between. CDR3 nucleotides: TGTGCCAGCAGCGTAGCGGGAGTTTCACCCCTCCACTTT. The encoded protein is CASSVAGVSPLHF.

The chain employs TRBV5-1 and TRBJ2-7; D is uncertain. This CDR3 comprises 16 residues. Germline V gene sequence: CDR1 SGHRS, CDR2 YFSETQ. The V end was cut by 3 bases, the J end by 1 base, with 17 bases between. The CDR3: CASSSAGPIHSYEQYF. The CDR3 DNA follows: TGCGCCAGCAGCTCCGCAGGCCCCATCCATTCCTACGAGCAGTACTTC.

The chain's CDR3 is CASKSGDRVDQPQHF. The CDR3 DNA reads as TGTGCCAGCAAGTCAGGGGACAGGGTCGACCAGCCCCAGCATTTT. The rearrangement links TRBV27 to TRBJ1-5; 9 bases align to TRBD1. Germline V gene lookup returns CDR1 MNHEY and CDR2 SMNVEV (reference sequence). The CDR3 sequence is 15 residues long. Trimming at V came to 7 bases and at J to 7 bases, leaving 11 bases not matched to a gene.

J is TRBJ2-5 and V is TRBV11-3, with 12 bases aligning to TRBD1. This CDR3 region has 16 residues. Germline trimming cut 1 base from V and 4 bases from J; bases unmatched to any gene: 4. CDR1 is SGHNT and CDR2 is YENEEA in the germline V gene. Here the CDR3 DNA reads TGTGCCAGCAGCTTAGTATGGGACAGGGGGCGAGAGACCCAGTACTTC. Translated: CASSLVWDRGRETQYF.

The chain employs TRBV5-1 and TRBJ2-1; D call uncertain. The germline gives CDR1 SGHRS, CDR2 YFSETQ. V was shortened by 0 bases and J by 4 bases, with 11 bases between the two germline ends. The CDR3 totals 15 residues. This chain's CDR3 is CASSLAPLAYNEQFF. DNA for the CDR3: TGCGCCAGCAGCTTGGCCCCTCTTGCGTACAATGAGCAGTTCTTC.

In this sample, this clone turned up a few times. The CDR3 region has the DNA TGCGCCAGCAGCCAAGATTATAGCCAGCCCCAGCATTTT. It encodes CASSQDYSQPQHF. V is TRBV4-1 and J is TRBJ1-5; D unresolved. Trimming removed 0 bases at V and 7 bases at J, with 7 bases between. Germline loops: CDR1 MGHRA, CDR2 YSYEKL. The CDR3 consists of 13 residues.

Only a few counts were recorded for this clone. The V and J genes are TRBV7-8 and TRBJ2-5, with D perhaps TRBD2 (5 bases). In germline, CDR1 is SGHVS, CDR2 FQNEAQ. There are 14 residues in the CDR3. V was clipped by 3 bases and J by 1 base, with 9 bases between them. The CDR3 here is CASSFAGVQETQYF. CDR3 sequence (DNA): TGTGCCAGCAGCTTTGCCGGGGTCCAAGAGACCCAGTACTTC.

The chain couples TRBV18 to TRBJ2-1; 8 bases agree with TRBD1. Germline values: CDR1 KGHSH, CDR2 LQKENI. V shed 5 bases, J shed 7 bases, and the junction held 7 bases outside the gene matches. The CDR3 has 14 amino acids. The CDR3 protein is CASSKPQGGNEQFF. The DNA of the CDR3 is TGTGCCAGCTCAAAACCACAGGGGGGTAATGAGCAGTTCTTC.

The chain carries TRBV9 and TRBJ2-7; no clear D gene. The CDR3 sequence is 12 residues long. V lost 4 bases, J lost 5 bases, and 10 bases lay in between. The germline CDR1 and CDR2 sequences are SGDLS and YYNGEE. In DNA form, the CDR3 reads TGTGCCAGCAGCCTACCCTCGGACGAGCAGTACTTC. Residues: CASSLPSDEQYF.

This rearrangement joins TRBV6-5 to TRBJ2-1, with 8 bases matching TRBD2. CDR3 length: 13 residues. In germline, CDR1 is MNHEY, CDR2 SVGAGI. The V and J ends lost 2 bases and 10 bases, in that order; junction bases with no gene match: 4. The CDR3 loop is CASSYRTGGEQFF. The DNA of the CDR3 is TGTGCCAGCAGTTACAGGACGGGAGGGGAGCAGTTCTTC.

The V gene is TRBV7-9, the J gene TRBJ1-1, with TRBD1 as a possible D gene (6 bases). Germline lookup yields CDR1 SEHNR and CDR2 FQNEAQ (reference sequence). V shed 2 bases and J shed 2 bases, with 9 bases lying between them. The CDR3 loop spans 14 amino acids. DNA of the CDR3: TGTGCCAGCAGCTTAAGTGGGGGCAACACTGAAGCTTTCTTT. Translating gives CASSLSGGNTEAFF.

The chain uses TRBV29-1 and TRBJ1-4; unclear D gene. This CDR3 region has 13 residues. Trimming pared 2 bases from V and 3 bases from J, leaving 7 bases between. Germline V gives CDR1 SQVTM, CDR2 ANQGSEA. The CDR3 here is CSVESGSNEKLFF. The DNA for the CDR3 is TGCAGCGTTGAATCGGGGTCTAATGAAAAACTGTTTTTT. The full variable domain, completed using reference TRBV29-1 and TRBJ1-4, is SAVISQKPSRDICQRGTSLTIQCQVDSQVTMMFWYRQQPGQSLTLIATANQGSEATYESGFVIDKFPISRPNLTFSTLTVSNMSPEDSSIYLCSVESGSNEKLFFGSGTQLSVL.

V usage is TRBV2 and J usage is TRBJ2-7; 9 nucleotides agree with TRBD2. The germline V gene encodes CDR1 SNHLY and CDR2 FYNNEI. The V gene end was trimmed by 3 bases and the J gene end by 4 bases; junction bases not matched to a gene: 7. This CDR3 contains 15 residues. CDR3 residues: CASSEEAGGRYEQYF. The CDR3 bases are TGTGCCAGCAGTGAGGAAGCGGGGGGCCGTTACGAGCAGTACTTC.

The V and J genes are TRBV7-9 and TRBJ2-7, with D possibly matching TRBD1 (5 bases). Germline loops: CDR1 SEHNR, CDR2 FQNEAQ (reference sequence). This CDR3 contains 13 residues. The V end was cut by 5 bases, the J end by 4 bases, with 12 bases between. This CDR3 reads CASSPPRVYEQYF. The DNA for the CDR3 is TGTGCCAGCAGCCCCCCCAGGGTGTACGAGCAGTACTTC.

The chain links TRBV5-6 to TRBJ2-5, with D maybe TRBD2 (6 bases). Germline V lookup: CDR1 SGHDT, CDR2 YYEEEE. Trimming stripped 3 bases from V and 4 bases from J, with 19 bases between. The CDR3 has 16 residues. The CDR3 reads CASSSPGRGSGETQYF. The CDR3 bases are TGTGCCAGCAGCTCACCTGGTCGGGGGTCAGGAGAGACCCAGTACTTC.

The chain joins TRBV7-9 to TRBJ2-1; 9 positions match TRBD2. The CDR3 totals 16 residues. V trimming: 3 bases; J trimming: 8 bases; junction bases outside the gene matches: 11. Germline V gene data show CDR1 as SEHNR and CDR2 as FQNEAQ (reference sequence). CDR3 in DNA: TGTGCCAGCAGCTTTCCCATAGCGGGAGACGGTGATGAGCAGTTCTTC. Encoded protein: CASSFPIAGDGDEQFF.

The chain links TRBV13 to TRBJ2-7, with 14 bases matching TRBD2. Trimming removed 10 bases from V and 5 bases from J; junction bases left unmatched: 10. CDR1 PRHDT and CDR2 FYEKMQ come from the germline V gene (reference sequence). The CDR3 runs to 15 residues. The CDR3 DNA reads as TGTGCCACCTCCCTCCTGGGACTAGCGGGAGACGAGCAGTACTTC. Translated: CATSLLGLAGDEQYF.